This T cell receptor beta chain comes out of a study of T-cell reconstitution after alpha-beta-depleted transplantation in children. This CDR3 comprises 12 residues. The germline CDR1 and CDR2 sequences are MNHEY and SMNVEV (reference sequence). Between the trimmed V and J ends, which lost 3 bases and 6 bases, there was a span of 9 bases. Researchers prepared the TCRbeta library using unique molecular identifiers, the study reports. From the PCR reads, TCRdb called clonotypes with MiXCR, one entry per CDR3 protein. The sample includes about 310,000 distinct CDR3 sequences, approximately 23% of them seen just once.

The V and J genes are TRBV27 and TRBJ2-7; the D is unclear. Specimen: PBMCs, mostly from graft donor cells, collected 180 days after TCRalphabeta/CD19-depleted stem cell transplant. The sequence was obtained from a male patient younger than 18 who had a stem cell transplant for acute lymphoblastic leukemia, so the T cells may come from the graft donor. The CDR3 nucleotides read TGTGCCAGCAGTTTTCAGCCTGGCGAGCAGTACTTC. Translating it yields CASSFQPGEQYF.